This TCR beta chain was found in a study of cytomegalovirus exposure and HLA in healthy donors. V shed 3 bases and J shed 5 bases, with 20 bases lying between them. Per the germline V gene, CDR1 is SGHDT and CDR2 is YYEEEE. There are 17 residues in the CDR3. Researchers ran the PCR with 60 Vbeta and 13 Jbeta primers. Repertoires were generated with immunoSEQ multiplex PCR, while TCRdb's copy carries only in-frame clones and drops some. The repertoire holds fewer than 200,000 clones, with 78% as singletons. The sample taken for sequencing was PBMCs. The sequence was obtained from a female donor in good health and CMV-seronegative. The rearrangement links TRBV5-6 to TRBJ2-2; TRBD2 is a possible D gene (6 bases). The CDR3 spells CASSSQIRDSWTGELFF. CDR3 in DNA: TGTGCCAGCAGCTCCCAGATCCGGGACTCCTGGACCGGGGAGCTGTTTTTT.